The rows below give T cell receptor beta chains drawn from one sample of a study of CD8 T cells in Susac syndrome. A single record per CDR3 protein comes from TCRdb applying MiXCR to the immunoSEQ multiplex PCR reads. The table includes about 210,000 distinct CDR3 sequences, 95% detected once. The sequencing sample was made of CD4+ T cells from PBMCs. The receptors were sampled from a human donor with multiple sclerosis. CDR3s include the opening cysteine and the closing phenylalanine or tryptophan. D genes are given only for firm matches. Expanded clones get a size class; other rows say once, few or many, or leave the size out.

j_call v_call clone_size d_call cdr3_aa cdr3_nt
TRBJ2-7 TRBV27 NA NA CASSLQPTGANEQYF TGTGCCAGCAGTCTACAACCGACTGGGGCCAACGAGCAGTACTTC
TRBJ2-7 TRBV9 NA NA CASSSTPGPRKGEQYF TGTGCCAGCAGCTCTACTCCGGGTCCCAGGAAGGGGGAGCAGTACTTC
TRBJ1-1 TRBV21-1 NA NA CASARDTQEAFF TGTGCCAGCGCCCGGGACACCCAGGAAGCTTTCTTT
TRBJ2-5 TRBV10-3 NA NA CAISEMADKETQYF TGTGCCATCAGTGAGATGGCGGACAAAGAGACCCAGTACTTC
TRBJ1-1 TRBV20-1 NA NA CSAREGFGEAFF TGCAGTGCTAGAGAAGGCTTCGGGGAAGCTTTCTTT
TRBJ1-5 TRBV30 NA NA CAWSEGGGNQPQHF TGTGCCTGGAGTGAGGGTGGCGGCAATCAGCCCCAGCATTTT
TRBJ2-7 TRBV3-1 NA NA CASSQGRGRVEQYF TGTGCCAGCAGCCAAGGCAGGGGAAGGGTCGAGCAGTACTTC
TRBJ2-5 TRBV25-1 NA NA CASSEGLGGWETQYF TGTGCCAGCAGTGAGGGTCTCGGGGGTTGGGAGACCCAGTACTTC
TRBJ2-1 TRBV3-1 NA NA CASSPGDNEQFF TGTGCCAGCAGCCCGGGAGACAATGAGCAGTTCTTC
TRBJ1-1 TRBV7-8 NA TRBD1 CASSLEGQGSTEAFF TGTGCCAGCAGCTTAGAAGGACAGGGGAGCACTGAAGCTTTCTTT
TRBJ2-4 TRBV28 NA NA CASLEGTKNIQYF TGTGCCAGCCTCGAAGGGACCAAAAACATTCAGTACTTC
TRBJ2-1 TRBV7-7 NA TRBD2 CASSSDETSGERFF TGTGCTAGCAGCTCCGACGAGACTAGCGGGGAGCGGTTCTTC
TRBJ1-6 TRBV11-3 NA TRBD1 CASSLGQGASPLHF TGTGCCAGCAGCCTGGGACAGGGGGCTTCACCCCTCCACTTT
TRBJ1-2 TRBV2 NA NA CASTPSGQGNGYTF TGTGCCAGCACTCCCAGTGGGCAGGGTAATGGCTACACCTTC
TRBJ2-5 TRBV15 once NA CATSLGNGETQYF TGTGCCACCAGCCTGGGGAATGGAGAGACCCAGTACTTC
TRBJ2-5 TRBV29-1 NA NA CSVEGRRGGKETQYF TGCAGCGTTGAAGGGAGGAGGGGGGGGAAAGAGACCCAGTACTTC
TRBJ1-5 TRBV2 NA NA CASSEVQVNQPQHF TGTGCCAGCAGTGAAGTACAGGTGAATCAGCCCCAGCATTTT
TRBJ2-1 TRBV6-2/TRBV6-3 NA TRBD2 CASSLLAGNEQFF TGTGCCAGCAGCTTACTAGCGGGCAATGAGCAGTTCTTC
TRBJ2-2 TRBV24-1 NA NA CATALGDGELFF TGTGCCACCGCACTTGGGGACGGGGAGCTGTTTTTT
TRBJ1-1 TRBV27 NA TRBD1 CASSLWGEQTGGNTEAFF TGTGCCAGCAGTTTATGGGGGGAACAGACAGGGGGCAACACTGAAGCTTTCTTT
TRBJ2-7 TRBV30 NA TRBD2 CAWCRWGASGTTYEQYF TGTGCCTGGTGTCGGTGGGGGGCTAGCGGGACTACCTACGAGCAGTACTTC
TRBJ1-1 TRBV29-1 NA NA CSVGTVEAFF TGCAGCGTTGGGACAGTTGAAGCTTTCTTT
TRBJ2-7 TRBV25-1 NA TRBD1 CASSGGQGSYEQYF TGTGCCAGCAGTGGGGGACAGGGCTCCTACGAGCAGTACTTC
TRBJ2-7 TRBV29-1 NA NA CSVGGQYEQYF TGCAGCGTGGGCGGACAGTACGAGCAGTACTTC
TRBJ2-5 TRBV29-1 NA NA CIGRYQETQYF TGCATCGGGCGCTACCAAGAGACCCAGTACTTC
TRBJ1-1 TRBV28 NA NA CASSSYAGVGATEAFF TGTGCCAGCAGTTCCTACGCCGGGGTCGGGGCCACTGAAGCTTTCTTT
TRBJ2-4 TRBV15 NA TRBD2 CATSRDLAGGNKNIQYF TGTGCCACCAGCAGAGATTTGGCGGGAGGAAATAAAAACATTCAGTACTTC
TRBJ1-2 TRBV20-1 once NA CSARPGVNGGYTF TGCAGTGCTAGACCCGGGGTGAATGGTGGCTACACCTTC
TRBJ1-5 TRBV27 NA NA CASSLAVNQPQHF TGTGCCAGCAGCTTGGCGGTCAATCAGCCCCAGCATTTT
TRBJ1-3 TRBV27 NA NA CASSTRGYGNTIYF TGTGCCAGCAGCACCAGGGGTTACGGAAACACCATATATTTT
TRBJ1-1 TRBV20-1 NA NA CSAHSWDTEAFF TGCAGTGCTCACAGCTGGGACACTGAAGCTTTCTTT
TRBJ2-7 TRBV18 NA TRBD2 CASSPLAVGSGAGNEQYF TGTGCCAGCTCACCTCTAGCGGTGGGTAGCGGGGCCGGAAACGAGCAGTACTTC
TRBJ1-1 TRBV3-1 NA TRBD1 CASSRRGTDNTEAFF TGTGCCAGCAGCCGCCGCGGGACAGATAACACTGAAGCTTTCTTT
TRBJ2-1 TRBV11-2 NA NA CASSGSGSHEQFF TGTGCCAGCAGCGGCAGCGGCTCCCATGAGCAGTTCTTC
TRBJ1-2 TRBV2 NA NA CASSEAKGLRGYTF TGTGCCAGCAGTGAAGCCAAGGGGTTACGGGGCTACACCTTC
TRBJ1-1 TRBV29-1 NA NA CSVGRQLNTEAFF TGCAGCGTGGGGAGACAGCTGAACACTGAAGCTTTCTTT
TRBJ1-2 TRBV21-1 NA NA CASSKVGYTF TGTGCCAGCAGCAAAGTTGGCTACACCTTC
TRBJ1-5 TRBV7-2 NA NA CASSLGGGARPQHF TGTGCCAGCAGCTTAGGTGGAGGGGCGCGTCCCCAGCATTTT
TRBJ1-2 TRBV14 NA NA CASSQDNREGGYTF TGTGCCAGCAGCCAAGATAACCGGGAAGGTGGCTACACCTTC
TRBJ2-4 TRBV2 NA TRBD1 CASCGTGNDIQYF TGTGCCAGCTGTGGGACAGGGAACGACATTCAGTACTTC
TRBJ2-5 TRBV27 NA NA CASSPYPRDGQETQYF TGTGCCAGCAGTCCCTATCCCCGGGACGGCCAAGAGACCCAGTACTTC
TRBJ1-1 TRBV20-1 NA NA CSAGELGEAFF TGCAGTGCTGGGGAGTTAGGTGAAGCTTTCTTT
TRBJ2-1 TRBV4-1 NA TRBD2 CASSPGVAGLSYNEQFF TGCGCCAGCAGTCCCGGGGTAGCGGGGCTCTCCTACAATGAGCAGTTCTTC
TRBJ2-7 TRBV7-9 once NA CASSYDSLYEQYF TGTGCCAGCAGCTACGACAGCCTCTACGAGCAGTACTTC
TRBJ2-3 TRBV29-1 NA NA CSVVAGRTDTQYF TGCAGCGTAGTGGCGGGCAGAACAGATACGCAGTATTTT
TRBJ2-1 TRBV7-3 NA NA CASSPLGLVGLGQFF TGTGCCAGCAGCCCCTTAGGGTTAGTGGGGTTAGGGCAGTTCTTC
TRBJ2-5 TRBV15 NA NA CATSRGLAQETQYF TGTGCCACCAGCAGAGGCCTAGCCCAAGAGACCCAGTACTTC
TRBJ1-2 TRBV9 NA NA CASSVVGSDGYTF TGTGCCAGCAGCGTAGTTGGCAGCGATGGCTACACCTTC
TRBJ2-7 TRBV29-1 NA NA CSVVNTYEQYF TGCAGCGTTGTGAACACCTACGAGCAGTACTTC